This TCR beta chain was captured in a study of blood T cell repertoires in COVID-19. The wider study: Spain, Italy and the United States supplied samples that represented acute and convalescent COVID-19.

In the source study's methods: Scientists estimated how many nucleated cells there were by amplifying reference gene primers. Sequencing used immunoSEQ multiplex PCR; TCRdb keeps in-frame clones, though not all of them. The DNA gave D and trimming, while V, J and clone size come from that table. The table shows about 68,000 clones, with approximately 80% occurring only once. Germline V gene data show CDR1 as MNHEY and CDR2 as SMNVEV (reference sequence). CDR3 length: 14 residues. V lost 2 bases, J lost 8 bases, and 13 bases lay in between. This clone was seen only a few times. This rearrangement joins TRBV27 to TRBJ2-1; TRBD1 is a possible D gene (5 bases). Sequencing was done on a sample of peripheral blood. This TCR came from a human donor in a cohort sampled during active COVID-19. CDR3 region: CASSLRGRRDEQFF. CDR3 in DNA: TGTGCCAGCAGTTTAAGGGGTCGTCGCGATGAGCAGTTCTTC.